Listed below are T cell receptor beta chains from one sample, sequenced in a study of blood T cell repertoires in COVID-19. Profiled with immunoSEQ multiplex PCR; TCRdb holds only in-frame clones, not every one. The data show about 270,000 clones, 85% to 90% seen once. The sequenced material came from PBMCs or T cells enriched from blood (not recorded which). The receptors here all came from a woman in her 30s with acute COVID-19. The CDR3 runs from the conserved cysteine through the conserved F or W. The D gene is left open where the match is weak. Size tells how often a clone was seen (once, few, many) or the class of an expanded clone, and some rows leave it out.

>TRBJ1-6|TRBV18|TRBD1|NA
TGTGCCAGCTCACCGGACAGGGCCAATGATTCACCCCTCCACTTT
CASSPDRANDSPLHF
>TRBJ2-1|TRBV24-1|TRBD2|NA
TGTGCCACCAGTGATCCTACGTTAGCGGGAGGGTTTACTGAGCAGTTCTTC
CATSDPTLAGGFTEQFF
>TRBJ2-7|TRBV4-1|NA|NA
TGCGCCAGCAGCCCAGGAGGGGCCTACGAGCAGTACTTC
CASSPGGAYEQYF
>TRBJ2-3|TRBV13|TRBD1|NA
TGTGCCAGCAGCGCCTGGGACAGGGGAGGTACAGATACGCAGTATTTT
CASSAWDRGGTDTQYF
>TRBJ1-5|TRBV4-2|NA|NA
TGTGCCAGCAAAAGAGGAATTTATAGCAATCAGCCCCAGCATTTT
CASKRGIYSNQPQHF
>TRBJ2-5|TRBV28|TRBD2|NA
TGTGCCAGCAGTTCCACAAGCGTGACAGCGGGAGTTATTAAGACCCAGTACTTC
CASSSTSVTAGVIKTQYF
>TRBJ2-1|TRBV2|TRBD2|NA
TGTGCCAGCAGCCCACTAGCGGGGTACAATGAGCAGTTCTTC
CASSPLAGYNEQFF
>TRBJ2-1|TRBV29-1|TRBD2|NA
TGCAGCGTTGTTAGCGGGATCGATGAGCAGTTCTTC
CSVVSGIDEQFF
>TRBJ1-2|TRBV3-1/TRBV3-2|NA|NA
TGTGCCAGCAGCCAACCGGCCCCCTGGGAGAACTATGGCTACACCTTC
CASSQPAPWENYGYTF
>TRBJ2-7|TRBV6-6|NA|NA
TGTGCCAGCAGTTACTCGGTGACTAGCTCCTACGAGCAGTACTTC
CASSYSVTSSYEQYF
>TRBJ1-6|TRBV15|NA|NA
TGTGCCACCAGCAGGGCACAGGGCAACTCACCCCTCCACTTT
CATSRAQGNSPLHF
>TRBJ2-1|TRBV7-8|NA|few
TGTGCCAGCAGCTTAGCCTCAACAGGGTGGTATGAGCAGTTCTTC
CASSLASTGWYEQFF
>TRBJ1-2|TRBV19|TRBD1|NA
TGTGCCAGTAGTATTTCAGGGGGCCAATTCTATGGCTACACCTTC
CASSISGGQFYGYTF
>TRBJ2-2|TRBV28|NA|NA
TGTGCCAGCAGTTCAGTGGACACCGGGGAGCTGTTTTTT
CASSSVDTGELFF
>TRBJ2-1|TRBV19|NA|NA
TGTGCCAGTAGTATCCTGGGGCTAGTGGGGAATGAGCAGTTCTTC
CASSILGLVGNEQFF
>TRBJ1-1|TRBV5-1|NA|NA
TGCGCCAGCAGCTTGCCAGGTTCCGGGACTGCGAACACTGAAGCTTTCTTT
CASSLPGSGTANTEAFF
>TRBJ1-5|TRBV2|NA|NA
TGTGCCAGCAGTGTTCGCAGGGATGGCAATCAGCCCCAGCATTTT
CASSVRRDGNQPQHF
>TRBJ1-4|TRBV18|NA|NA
TGTGCCAGCTCGTCAAGTCGGGAGACCAGTGAAAAACTGTTTTTT
CASSSSRETSEKLFF
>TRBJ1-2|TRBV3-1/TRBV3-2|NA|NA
TGTGCCAGCAGCCAACATGCCGGGAAGGGCTACACCTTC
CASSQHAGKGYTF
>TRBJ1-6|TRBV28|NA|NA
TGTGCCAGCAGATGGACAGAATCACCCCTCCACTTT
CASRWTESPLHF
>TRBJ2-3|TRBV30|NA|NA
TGTGCCTGGACTAGCGCCAGCACAGATACGCAGTATTTT
CAWTSASTDTQYF
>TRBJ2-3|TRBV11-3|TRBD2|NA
TGTGCCAGCAGCACAGGGACTAGCGGGAGCACAGATACGCAGTATTTT
CASSTGTSGSTDTQYF
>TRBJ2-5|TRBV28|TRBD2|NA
TGTGCCAGCAGTTCGTCTAGCGGGAGGTTCCAAGAGACCCAGTACTTC
CASSSSSGRFQETQYF
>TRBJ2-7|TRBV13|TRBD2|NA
TGTGCCAGCAGCTTCGGCGGGAGCTCCTACGAGCAGTACTTC
CASSFGGSSYEQYF
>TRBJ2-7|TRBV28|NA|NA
TGTGCCAGCAGCTTGGGGGGGGCAGGGCAAATCTACGAGCAGTACTTC
CASSLGGAGQIYEQYF
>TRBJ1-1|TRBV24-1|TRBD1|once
TGTGCCACCAGTGATTTGCTCGGACAGGGGGTTGGAGCTTTCTTT
CATSDLLGQGVGAFF
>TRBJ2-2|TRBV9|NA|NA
TGTGCCAGCAGCGCTTCCGGGAACAGCTTGAACACCGGGGAGCTGTTTTTT
CASSASGNSLNTGELFF
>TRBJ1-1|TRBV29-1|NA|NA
TGCAGCGCCAACTGGAACACTGAAGCTTTCTTT
CSANWNTEAFF
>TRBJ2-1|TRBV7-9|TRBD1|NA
TGTGCCAGCAGCCCTGAAGAATGGACAGGGTTCAGTGAGCAGTTCTTC
CASSPEEWTGFSEQFF
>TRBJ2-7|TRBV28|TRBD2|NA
TGTGCCAGCATCACGAGCGGGAGGGCCAGGGACGAGCAGTACTTC
CASITSGRARDEQYF
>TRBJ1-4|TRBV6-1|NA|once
TGTGCCAGCAGTGACATCGGGAGCTTGAGTGAAAAACTGTTTTTT
CASSDIGSLSEKLFF
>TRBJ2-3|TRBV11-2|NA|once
TGTGCCAGCAGCCTGGAGTCCGGGAGTGCAGATACGCAGTATTTT
CASSLESGSADTQYF
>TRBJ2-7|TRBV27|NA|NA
TGTGCCAGCAGTTTATTAACAGGGATGTATGACGAGCAGTACTTC
CASSLLTGMYDEQYF
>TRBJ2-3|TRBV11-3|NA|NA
TGTGCCAGCAGCCCCTGGGGGGACACAGATACGCAGTATTTT
CASSPWGDTDTQYF
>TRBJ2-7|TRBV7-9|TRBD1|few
TGTGCCAGCAGCTTAGATGTCGGGACAGCTTTCTACGAGCAGTACTTC
CASSLDVGTAFYEQYF
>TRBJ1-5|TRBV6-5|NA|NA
TGTGCCACCCACCGAGGCTACGGGCAGCCCCAGCATTTT
CATHRGYGQPQHF
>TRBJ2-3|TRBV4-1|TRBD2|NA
TGCGCCAGCAGCCGGTTGTCAGCGGGATACGGCACAGATACGCAGTATTTT
CASSRLSAGYGTDTQYF
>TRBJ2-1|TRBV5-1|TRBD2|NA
TGCGCCAGCAGCTTGGCCGGACTAGCCTACAATGAGCAGTTCTTC
CASSLAGLAYNEQFF